This T cell receptor beta chain appears in the sequencing data of a study of shared clonotypes between healthy human individuals. Study in general: The study used three CD4 naive, three CD4 memory, two CD8 naive and one CD8 memory plate per donor.

Naive CD8 cells lacked CD45RO, underwent positive selection for CCR7 and left out terminally differentiated effector memory CD45RA+ cells. CDR1 is SGHRS and CDR2 is YFSETQ in the germline V gene. Trimming took off 7 bases at V and 4 bases at J, with 14 bases between the two ends. The CDR3 loop spans 13 amino acids. The method was immunoSEQ multiplex PCR; TCRdb's version includes in-frame clones alone and lacks a portion of them. In the table there are about 580,000 clones, roughly 98% of which are singletons. The J gene is TRBJ1-2, the V gene TRBV5-1; the D is unclear. This receptor was obtained from a man under 40 in good health. Specimen: naive CD8+ T cells sorted from blood. This CDR3 is CASGTERAYGYTF. The CDR3 nucleotides are TGCGCCAGCGGCACCGAACGGGCCTATGGCTACACCTTC.